Listed below are T cell receptor beta chains from one sample, sequenced in a study of cytomegalovirus exposure and HLA in healthy donors. Here immunoSEQ multiplex PCR was the method, and the copy in TCRdb shows in-frame clones only, minus some. The sample records 200,000 to 250,000 clones, approximately 80% being singletons. The specimen was PBMCs. Every receptor here comes from a man aged 45 to 65 in good health and CMV-seronegative. CDR3s include the opening cysteine and the closing phenylalanine or tryptophan. D genes are given only for firm matches. Expanded clones are given a class, and other clones once, few, many or no size at all.

CDR3 protein | CDR3 DNA | J gene | V gene | D gene | clone size
CAWRTGSGGYTF | TGTGCCTGGAGGACCGGGAGCGGTGGCTACACCTTC | TRBJ1-2 | TRBV30 | . | .
CASSLPGGQLNEKLFF | TGTGCCAGCAGTCTTCCGGGGGGGCAGTTGAATGAAAAACTGTTTTTT | TRBJ1-4 | TRBV28 | . | once
CASSPGVGSGSHEQYF | TGTGCCAGCTCACCAGGGGTGGGTAGCGGGAGTCACGAGCAGTACTTC | TRBJ2-7 | TRBV18 | TRBD2 | .
CASSLEGGEGETQYF | TGTGCCAGCAGCTTAGAGGGGGGGGAGGGAGAGACCCAGTACTTC | TRBJ2-5 | TRBV7-8 | . | .
CSSSSWGVKSENEQFF | TGTTCCAGCAGCTCCTGGGGGGTTAAGTCTGAGAATGAGCAGTTCTTC | TRBJ2-1 | TRBV7-9 | . | .
CASSLAGGEQFF | TGTGCCAGCAGCCTAGCGGGAGGTGAGCAGTTCTTC | TRBJ2-1 | TRBV5-4 | TRBD2 | .
CSVTGDTEAFF | TGCAGTGTAACAGGGGACACTGAAGCTTTCTTT | TRBJ1-1 | TRBV20-1 | TRBD1 | .
CASSLAGGGYTF | TGTGCCAGCAGCTTAGCGGGGGGAGGCTACACCTTC | TRBJ1-2 | TRBV7-9 | . | .
CASSPLGGQSSYEQYF | TGTGCCAGCAGTCCCCTCGGAGGGCAAAGCTCCTACGAGCAGTACTTC | TRBJ2-7 | TRBV27 | . | .
CASSRQGASYNSPLHF | TGTGCCAGCAGTCGACAGGGGGCCAGCTATAATTCACCCCTCCACTTT | TRBJ1-6 | TRBV7-9 | TRBD1 | .
CASSLGTAAEKLFF | TGCGCCAGCAGCTTAGGGACAGCCGCGGAAAAACTGTTTTTT | TRBJ1-4 | TRBV4-1 | TRBD1 | few
CASSESAGVSYEQYF | TGTGCCAGCAGCGAATCAGCGGGAGTATCCTACGAGCAGTACTTC | TRBJ2-7 | TRBV7-2 | TRBD2 | .
CASSGTFQETQYF | TGTGCCAGCAGCGGTACTTTCCAAGAGACCCAGTACTTC | TRBJ2-5 | TRBV6-5 | . | .
CASSSRGGRAGTGELFF | TGTGCCAGCAGCTCGAGGGGCGGGAGGGCCGGCACCGGGGAGCTGTTTTTT | TRBJ2-2 | TRBV5-4 | TRBD2 | .
CASTGGAGPLNF | TGTGCCAGCACCGGGGGTGCAGGGCCCCTCAACTTC | TRBJ2-5 | TRBV2 | . | .
CASSLVGEGSSGANVLTF | TGTGCCAGCAGCTTGGTCGGAGAAGGGAGCTCTGGGGCCAACGTCCTGACTTTC | TRBJ2-6 | TRBV5-6 | . | .
CASSLQIRLAGGDEQFF | TGTGCCAGCAGTTTACAAATACGGCTAGCGGGAGGCGATGAGCAGTTCTTC | TRBJ2-1 | TRBV27 | TRBD2 | .
CASSPPRNYNYGYTF | TGTGCCAGCTCACCCCCCAGGAATTATAACTATGGCTACACCTTC | TRBJ1-2 | TRBV18 | . | .
CASSPEGAVSRGAFF | TGTGCCAGCAGCCCTGAGGGGGCTGTAAGTAGAGGAGCTTTCTTT | TRBJ1-1 | TRBV28 | TRBD1 | .
CASSRRLGQTTDTQYF | TGTGCCAGCTCACGGAGATTGGGACAGACCACAGATACGCAGTATTTT | TRBJ2-3 | TRBV18 | TRBD1 | .
CASSLQGRFGDTQYF | TGCGCCAGCAGCTTACAGGGAAGGTTTGGGGATACGCAGTATTTT | TRBJ2-3 | TRBV5-1 | . | once
CASSVQGRAYEQYF | TGTGCCAGCAGTGTGCAGGGGAGGGCCTACGAGCAGTACTTC | TRBJ2-7 | TRBV6-1 | . | .
CSVVGSTDTQYF | TGCAGCGTTGTCGGGAGCACAGATACGCAGTATTTT | TRBJ2-3 | TRBV29-1 | . | .
CASSFLGQRSTDTQYF | TGTGCCAGCAGCTTCCTTGGACAGCGAAGCACAGATACGCAGTATTTT | TRBJ2-3 | TRBV5-6 | . | once
CASRLQTAISSYEQYF | TGTGCCAGCAGGCTACAGACAGCCATAAGTTCCTACGAGCAGTACTTC | TRBJ2-7 | TRBV5-4 | . | .
CASSSQGRPGNTIYF | TGTGCCAGCAGCTCACAGGGGAGGCCTGGAAACACCATATATTTT | TRBJ1-3 | TRBV7-3 | TRBD1 | .
CASSLEVGAGPNEQFF | TGTGCCAGCAGCTTAGAGGTGGGGGCCGGGCCCAATGAGCAGTTCTTC | TRBJ2-1 | TRBV13 | . | once
CASMTGGSGANVLTF | TGTGCCAGCATGACAGGGGGAAGCGGGGCCAACGTCCTGACTTTC | TRBJ2-6 | TRBV28 | TRBD1 | .
CASSTRQGGRSGEQYF | TGTGCCAGCAGTACCAGACAGGGGGGCAGGTCGGGAGAGCAGTACTTC | TRBJ2-7 | TRBV6-6 | TRBD1 | .
CASSLFRTRPLTRNEQFF | TGTGCCAGCAGTTTATTCCGGACTAGGCCCCTTACAAGGAATGAGCAGTTCTTC | TRBJ2-1 | TRBV28 | TRBD2 | .
CAWSISSGGGEKLFF | TGTGCCTGGAGTATATCTTCAGGGGGCGGTGAAAAACTGTTTTTT | TRBJ1-4 | TRBV30 | TRBD1 | .
CASSPPTGATNEKLFF | TGTGCCAGCTCACCACCGACAGGGGCAACTAATGAAAAACTGTTTTTT | TRBJ1-4 | TRBV18 | TRBD1 | .
CASSLPTTSSYEQYF | TGCGCCAGCAGCTTGCCAACTACTAGCTCCTACGAGCAGTACTTC | TRBJ2-7 | TRBV5-1 | . | .
CASNPQGTSGNTIYF | TGTGCCAGCAACCCACAGGGGACCTCTGGAAACACCATATATTTT | TRBJ1-3 | TRBV9 | TRBD1 | .
CATRPGQGKAGTEAFF | TGTGCCACCCGTCCTGGACAGGGCAAAGCGGGCACTGAAGCTTTCTTT | TRBJ1-1 | TRBV15 | TRBD1 | once
CASSLADVPTYEQYF | TGCGCCAGCAGCTTGGCCGATGTACCTACCTACGAGCAGTACTTC | TRBJ2-7 | TRBV5-1 | . | .
CASAPRNGYGYTF | TGTGCCAGCGCACCCCGAAACGGCTATGGCTACACCTTC | TRBJ1-2 | TRBV7-2 | . | .
CASSYVQGANEKLFF | TGTGCCAGCAGTTACGTACAGGGAGCAAATGAAAAACTGTTTTTT | TRBJ1-4 | TRBV6-5 | . | .
CASINNPGLDLNTGELFF | TGTGCCAGCATCAACAACCCGGGACTAGATTTAAACACCGGGGAGCTGTTTTTT | TRBJ2-2 | TRBV7-9 | TRBD2 | .
CTSRTLDRIHQPQHF | TGTACCAGCAGGACCCTCGACAGGATTCATCAGCCCCAGCATTTT | TRBJ1-5 | TRBV28 | . | .
CASNTGGGNEKLFF | TGTGCCAGCAACACAGGGGGGGGGAATGAAAAACTGTTTTTT | TRBJ1-4 | TRBV28 | TRBD1 | .
CASRGTEPYEQYF | TGCGCCAGCCGTGGGACAGAACCCTACGAGCAGTACTTC | TRBJ2-7 | TRBV4-1 | TRBD1 | .
CASSDSASGGHNEQFF | TGTGCCAGCAGTGACTCGGCTAGCGGGGGTCACAATGAGCAGTTCTTC | TRBJ2-1 | TRBV6-4 | TRBD2 | .
CASSLAGEQYF | TGTGCCAGCAGTTTAGCGGGAGAGCAGTACTTC | TRBJ2-7 | TRBV27 | . | .
CASRSGDRAHF | TGTGCCAGCAGGTCCGGGGACAGGGCCCACTTT | TRBJ1-6 | TRBV2 | TRBD1 | .
CASSAAGQGETQYF | TGCGCCAGCAGCGCCGCTGGACAGGGCGAGACCCAGTACTTC | TRBJ2-5 | TRBV5-1 | TRBD1 | .
CASSLVMREGPTEAFF | TGTGCCAGCAGCTTAGTGATGCGGGAGGGCCCCACTGAAGCTTTCTTT | TRBJ1-1 | TRBV7-3 | . | .